This entry lists 23 T cell receptor beta chains sequenced from one sample in a study of blood T cell repertoires in COVID-19. Generated by immunoSEQ multiplex PCR, the TCRdb table keeps only in-frame clones and is missing some. The data show about 190,000 clones, around 79% seen once. Sequencing was carried out using peripheral blood. These receptors were taken from a man aged 45-60 years who had recovered from COVID-19.

The chain combines TRBV5-1 with TRBJ2-3; 8 nucleotides match TRBD2. CDR1 is SGHRS, CDR2 YFSETQ, per germline. There are 15 residues in the CDR3. The V gene end was trimmed by 0 bases and the J gene end by 0 bases; junction bases not matched to a gene: 0. Written as DNA, the CDR3 is TGCGCCAGCAGCTTGGTAGCGGGAAGCACAGATACGCAGTATTTT. Translation: CASSLVAGSTDTQYF.

The rearrangement uses TRBV6-6 and TRBJ1-1, with 7 positions matching TRBD1. This CDR3 spans 14 amino acids. Germline assignment: CDR1 MNHNY and CDR2 SVGAGI (reference sequence). V trimming: 0 bases; J trimming: 4 bases; junction bases outside the gene matches: 2. The CDR3 region has the DNA TGTGCCAGCAGTTACTCGACAGGGATCACTGAAGCTTTCTTT. Its translation is CASSYSTGITEAFF.

The chain couples TRBV7-2 to TRBJ1-2, with D perhaps TRBD1 (6 bases). V was pared by 7 bases and J by 7 bases, with 22 bases between. CDR1 SGHTA and CDR2 FQGNSA come from the germline V gene. The CDR3 has 15 amino acids. DNA for the CDR3: TGTGCCAGCACCGTTGGGGGCAGAGGGTTAGGTGGCTACACCTTC. This codes for CASTVGGRGLGGYTF.

This clone was recorded once. This chain connects TRBV12-3 or TRBV12-4 to TRBJ2-5, with D possibly being TRBD1 (6 bases). V was pared by 5 bases and J by 5 bases, with 12 bases between. The CDR3 spans 13 residues. The CDR3 coding sequence is TGTGCCAGCAGTACCAGGGGAAGGGAGACCCAGTACTTC. It translates to CASSTRGRETQYF.

This clone was observed a few times. The gene calls are TRBV29-1 and TRBJ2-1; 11 positions match TRBD2. The CDR3 covers 14 residues. Looked up from germline, CDR1 is SQVTM and CDR2 is ANQGSEA. J lost 6 bases, V lost 4 bases, and 5 bases had no gene match. CDR3: CSVVATSGTNEQFF. DNA of the CDR3: TGCAGCGTTGTTGCGACTAGCGGGACCAATGAGCAGTTCTTC.

The chain has TRBV27 and TRBJ1-1; TRBD1 matches at 8 bases. The CDR3 covers 11 residues. The V and J ends lost 10 bases and 7 bases, in that order; junction bases with no gene match: 5. CDR1 is MNHEY and CDR2 is SMNVEV in the germline V gene (reference sequence). The CDR3 coding sequence is TGTGCCACCCGGACAGGGATTGAAGCTTTCTTT. This gives the protein CATRTGIEAFF.

This chain uses TRBV9 with TRBJ2-3; 7 bases are a match to TRBD2. The germline V gene has CDR1 SGDLS and CDR2 YYNGEE. CDR3 length: 16 residues. With V trimmed by 3 bases and J by 0 bases, 7 bases remained unmatched. This CDR3 is CASSAALADSTDTQYF. The CDR3 DNA follows: TGTGCCAGCAGCGCCGCCCTAGCGGATAGCACAGATACGCAGTATTTT. Variable domain in full (rest from reference TRBV9 and TRBJ2-3): DSGVTQTPKHLITATGQRVTLRCSPRSGDLSVYWYQQSLDQGLQFLIQYYNGEERAKGNILERFSAQQFPDLHSELNLSSLELGDSALYFCASSAALADSTDTQYFGPGTRLTVL.

The rearrangement uses TRBV5-1 and TRBJ2-5; 7 bases agree with TRBD2. CDR1 and CDR2 (germline): SGHRS, YFSETQ. Trimming removed 3 bases from V and 5 bases from J; junction bases left unmatched: 4. The length of the CDR3 is 13 residues. The CDR3 loop is CASSWEGLETQYF. The DNA for the CDR3 is TGCGCCAGCAGCTGGGAGGGTTTGGAGACCCAGTACTTC.

CDR3 sequence: CASGLGVSGSNEQFF. Written as DNA, the CDR3 is TGTGCTAGTGGTTTGGGGGTTAGCGGGAGCAATGAGCAGTTCTTC. This chain joins TRBV12-5 and TRBJ2-1; 9 nucleotides line up with TRBD2. The CDR3 is 15 residues long. The germline V gene encodes CDR1 LGHNT and CDR2 FRNRAP. Trimming took 1 base from V and 6 from J; bases not matched to a gene: 4.

This clone was recorded a few times. In DNA, the CDR3 is TGTGCCAGCAAAAGCAGGCCGAAAAATGAAAAACTGTTTTTT. Amino acid sequence: CASKSRPKNEKLFF. The gene calls are TRBV2 and TRBJ1-4, with D uncertain. Germline V CDR1 and CDR2: SNHLY, FYNNEI. V gave up 7 bases and J gave up 5 bases, with 14 bases separating them. The CDR3 is 14 amino acids.

The chain joins TRBV4-1 to TRBJ2-3, with D perhaps matching TRBD2 (6 bases). V lost 3 bases and J 2 bases, leaving 9 bases between the germline ends. There are 14 residues in the CDR3. From germline, CDR1 is MGHRA and CDR2 YSYEKL. The CDR3: CASSQGLYTDTQYF. CDR3 DNA sequence: TGCGCCAGCAGCCAGGGACTGTACACAGATACGCAGTATTTT.

The chain is built from TRBV4-1 and TRBJ2-2, with 12 bases aligning to TRBD2. CDR3 length: 18 residues. Per the germline V gene, CDR1 is MGHRA and CDR2 is YSYEKL. J gave up 7 bases and V 3 bases, and 12 bases lay outside the gene matches. CDR3 nucleotide sequence: TGCGCCAGCAGCCAGCGGGGACTAGCGGGTCCCGGCGGCGGGGAGCTGTTTTTT. Amino acids: CASSQRGLAGPGGGELFF.

In this sample, this clone turned up once. The chain recombines TRBV3-1 (or the pseudogene TRBV3-2) with TRBJ2-1; TRBD2 might be the D (6 bases). Trimming removed 3 bases at V and 7 bases at J, with 19 bases between. CDR3 length: 16 residues. The V gene's germline CDR1 is LGHDT and CDR2 YNNKEL (reference sequence). The CDR3 nucleotides read TGTGCCAGCAGCCAGACACAGAGACTAGTGGGAAATGAGCAGTTCTTC. Translating it yields CASSQTQRLVGNEQFF.

V is TRBV3-1 (or the pseudogene TRBV3-2) and J is TRBJ2-1, with a possible D match to TRBD2 (5 bases). This CDR3 is 15 amino acids long. V was clipped by 0 bases and J by 2 bases, with 8 bases between them. Germline V gene data show CDR1 as LGHDT and CDR2 as YNNKEL (reference sequence). CDR3 in DNA: TGTGCCAGCAGCCAAGAACTAGAAACCTACAATGAGCAGTTCTTC. This sequence encodes CASSQELETYNEQFF.

The gene calls are TRBV5-5 and TRBJ2-5, with 8 bases matching TRBD1. Germline V CDR1 and CDR2: SGHKS, YYEKEE (reference sequence). After removal of 1 base from V and 3 bases from J, the junction contained 2 bases not matched to a gene. This CDR3 comprises 14 residues. The CDR3 DNA reads TGTGCCAGCAGCTTGTCAGGGGGCGAAGAGACCCAGTACTTC. Amino acid sequence: CASSLSGGEETQYF.

This clone was picked up a small number of times. The rearrangement joins TRBV5-1 to TRBJ2-7; no clear D gene. V was shortened by 5 bases and J by 0 bases, with 12 bases between the two germline ends. The CDR3 has 14 residues. The V gene's germline CDR1 is SGHRS and CDR2 YFSETQ. The chain's CDR3 is CASSPMGSSYEQYF. In DNA form, the CDR3 reads TGCGCCAGCAGTCCAATGGGCAGCTCCTACGAGCAGTACTTC.

The sample holds one count of this clone. V is TRBV9 and J is TRBJ1-1; 7 nucleotides line up with TRBD1. Germline CDR1 is SGDLS and CDR2 is YYNGEE. The V and J ends lost 4 bases and 6 bases, in that order; junction bases with no gene match: 12. CDR3 size: 15 residues. For the CDR3, the DNA is TGTGCCAGCAGCCCTGGGGACAGACAAACCCCTGAAGCTTTCTTT. Translating gives CASSPGDRQTPEAFF. The full variable domain, completed using reference TRBV9 and TRBJ1-1, is DSGVTQTPKHLITATGQRVTLRCSPRSGDLSVYWYQQSLDQGLQFLIQYYNGEERAKGNILERFSAQQFPDLHSELNLSSLELGDSALYFCASSPGDRQTPEAFFGQGTRLTVV.

This clone was found once. The V call is TRBV2, the J call TRBJ1-2; D uncertain. There are 12 residues in the CDR3. CDR1 is SNHLY, CDR2 FYNNEI, per germline. V was shortened by 3 bases and J by 5 bases, with 7 bases between the two germline ends. CDR3 amino acids: CASSDRGYGYTF. DNA of the CDR3: TGTGCCAGCAGTGATCGAGGGTATGGCTACACCTTC.

The chain couples TRBV6-1 to TRBJ1-3; 7 bases map to TRBD1. This CDR3 comprises 15 residues. Germline V CDR1 and CDR2: MNHNS, SASEGT. V trimming: 0 bases; J trimming: 5 bases; junction bases outside the gene matches: 4. The CDR3 reads CASSEAPGGRNTIYF. In DNA, the CDR3 is TGTGCCAGCAGTGAAGCGCCAGGGGGTAGAAACACCATATATTTT.

The CDR3 sequence: CATSEPGTSGVNEQFF. Written as DNA, the CDR3 is TGTGCCACCAGCGAACCCGGGACTAGCGGGGTCAATGAGCAGTTCTTC. The chain recombines TRBV15 with TRBJ2-1, with 13 positions matching TRBD2. CDR3 size: 16 residues. Per germline, CDR1 LNHNV and CDR2 YYDKDF (reference sequence). With V trimmed by 5 bases and J by 6 bases, 7 bases remained unmatched.

The gene calls are TRBV10-3 and TRBJ2-3; 8 bases match TRBD2. The V segment lost 3 bases and the J segment 6 bases; nucleotides outside the gene matches: 5. Germline CDR1 ENHRY, CDR2 SYGVKD. The CDR3 runs 14 residues. In DNA form, the CDR3 reads TGTGCCATCAGTGAACCAGCGGGAGTGGATACGCAGTATTTT. This translates into CAISEPAGVDTQYF.

This chain uses TRBV7-2 with TRBJ2-7, with 11 bases aligning to TRBD2. CDR3 length: 17 amino acids. Germline values: CDR1 SGHTA, CDR2 FQGNSA. The junction had 8 bases not matched to a gene; V was cut back by 2 bases and J by 2 bases. CDR3 DNA sequence: TGTGCCAGCAGCTTACTTCAGGGACTAGCGGTCGCCTACGAGCAGTACTTC. Its translation is CASSLLQGLAVAYEQYF.

The genes are TRBV7-9 and TRBJ2-7; D may be TRBD1 (6 bases). V lost 5 bases to trimming and J lost 2 bases, with 13 bases between them. CDR1 and CDR2 from the germline V gene are SEHNR and FQNEAQ (reference sequence). There are 14 residues in the CDR3. The CDR3 bases are TGTGCCAGCAGCCTCCGACAGGACACCTACGAGCAGTACTTC. It yields the protein CASSLRQDTYEQYF.